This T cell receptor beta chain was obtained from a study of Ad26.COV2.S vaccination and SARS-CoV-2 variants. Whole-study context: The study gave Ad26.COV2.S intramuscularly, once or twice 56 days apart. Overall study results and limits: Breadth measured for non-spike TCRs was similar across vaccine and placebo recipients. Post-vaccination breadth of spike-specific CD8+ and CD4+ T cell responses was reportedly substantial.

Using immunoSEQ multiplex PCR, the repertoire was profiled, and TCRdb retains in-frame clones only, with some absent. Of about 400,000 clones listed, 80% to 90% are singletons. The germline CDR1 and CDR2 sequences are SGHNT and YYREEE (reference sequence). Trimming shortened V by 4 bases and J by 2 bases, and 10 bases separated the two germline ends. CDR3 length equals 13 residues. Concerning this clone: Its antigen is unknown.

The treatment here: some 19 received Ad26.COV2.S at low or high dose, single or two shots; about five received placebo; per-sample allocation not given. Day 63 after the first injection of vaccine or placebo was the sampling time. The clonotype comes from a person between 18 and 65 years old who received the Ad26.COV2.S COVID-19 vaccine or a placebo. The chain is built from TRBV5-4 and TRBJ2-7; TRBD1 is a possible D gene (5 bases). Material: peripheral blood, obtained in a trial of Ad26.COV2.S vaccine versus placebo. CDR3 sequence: CASSHAGPYEQYF. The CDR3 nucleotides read TGTGCCAGCAGCCACGCAGGGCCCTACGAGCAGTACTTC.